This TCR beta chain was found in a study of T cell repertoires in cytomegalovirus infection. The study's findings and limits: Within the response measured ex vivo, HLA-C-restricted CMV-specific TCR beta clonotypes were dominant.

TCRdb redid the calling of the reads with MiXCR, one entry per CDR3 protein. The sample holds some 480,000 distinct CDR3 sequences, roughly a third seen once. The CDR3 covers 14 residues. With 4 bases removed from V and 3 bases from J, the gap between germline ends came to 11 bases. Turning to this clonotype: What it binds is unknown.

This sequence originates from a human donor in good health (CMV status not recorded). Some clones in this sample may be carry-over from other donors' samples. The input for sequencing was cultured PBMCs, taken from culture after CMV antigen stimulation. The chain employs TRBV12-3 or TRBV12-4 and TRBJ2-3; D gene unclear. The CDR3 bases are TGTGCCAGCAGTTCCGCCGCTGGAACAGATACGCAGTATTTT. Protein sequence: CASSSAAGTDTQYF.